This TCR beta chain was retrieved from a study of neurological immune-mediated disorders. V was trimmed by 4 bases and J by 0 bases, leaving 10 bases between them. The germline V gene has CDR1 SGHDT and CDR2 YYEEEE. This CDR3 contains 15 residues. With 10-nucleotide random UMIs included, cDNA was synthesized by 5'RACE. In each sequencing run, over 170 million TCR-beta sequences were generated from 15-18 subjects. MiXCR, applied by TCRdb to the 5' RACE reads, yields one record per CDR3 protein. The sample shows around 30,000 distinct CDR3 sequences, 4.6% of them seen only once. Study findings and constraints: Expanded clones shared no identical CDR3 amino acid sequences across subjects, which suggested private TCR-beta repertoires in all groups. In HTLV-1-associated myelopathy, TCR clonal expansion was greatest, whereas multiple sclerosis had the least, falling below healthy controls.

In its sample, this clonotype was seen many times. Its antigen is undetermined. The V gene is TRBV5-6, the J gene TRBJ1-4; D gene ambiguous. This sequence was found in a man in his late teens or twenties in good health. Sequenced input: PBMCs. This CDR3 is CASSRAEATNEKLFF. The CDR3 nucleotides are TGTGCCAGCAGCCGCGCAGAAGCAACTAATGAAAAACTGTTTTTT.